Listed below are T cell receptor beta chains from one sample, sequenced in a study of CD8 T cells in Susac syndrome. TCRdb fed the immunoSEQ multiplex PCR reads into MiXCR, producing one record per CDR3 protein. The table lists some 130,000 distinct CDR3 sequences, roughly 94% of them singletons. Sample: CD8+ T cells from PBMCs. These receptors came from a human donor with Susac syndrome. The CDR3 runs from the conserved cysteine through the conserved F or W. A D gene is named only where the DNA matches it firmly. Clone size is stated in some rows and not others, as once, few, many or a class when expanded.

J	size	D	V	CDR3	DNA
TRBJ1-3	.	.	TRBV27	CASSLRGHSGNTIYF	TGTGCCAGCAGTTTAAGGGGTCACTCTGGAAACACCATATATTTT
TRBJ2-7	.	TRBD2	TRBV7-9	CASSLGGTTYEQYF	TGTGCCAGCAGCTTAGGGGGGACTACCTACGAGCAGTACTTC
TRBJ1-1	.	.	TRBV7-9	CAITIGAPEAFF	TGTGCCATAACGATCGGGGCGCCCGAAGCTTTCTTT
TRBJ1-1	few	.	TRBV27	CASSLSGGTEAFF	TGTGCCAGCAGTTTATCGGGCGGTACTGAAGCTTTCTTT
TRBJ2-1	.	TRBD1	TRBV15	CATSRGLPGQGVSNEQFF	TGTGCCACCAGCAGAGGACTTCCGGGACAGGGAGTTTCCAATGAGCAGTTCTTC
TRBJ2-3	.	TRBD1	TRBV7-9	CASSLGSGGRSEDTQYF	TGTGCCAGCAGCTTAGGCTCAGGGGGAAGATCGGAAGATACGCAGTATTTT
TRBJ1-2	once	.	TRBV14	CASSLNLRGGYTF	TGTGCCAGCAGCCTTAACTTACGAGGTGGCTACACCTTC
TRBJ2-1	.	TRBD2	TRBV9	CASSATSGDYNEQFF	TGTGCCAGCAGCGCGACTAGCGGAGACTACAATGAGCAGTTCTTC
TRBJ2-7	.	.	TRBV5-6	CASSLEFHDEQYF	TGTGCCAGCAGCTTGGAATTTCACGACGAGCAGTACTTC
TRBJ1-2	.	.	TRBV27	CASSLSQGHGYTF	TGTGCCAGCAGTTTATCACAGGGTCATGGCTACACCTTC
TRBJ2-7	.	.	TRBV20-1	CSATPDSSYEQYF	TGCAGTGCTACCCCGGACAGCTCCTACGAGCAGTACTTC
TRBJ1-1	.	TRBD1	TRBV12-3/TRBV12-4	CASSGQGFTEAFF	TGTGCCAGCAGCGGACAGGGTTTCACTGAAGCTTTCTTT
TRBJ1-5	.	TRBD1	TRBV24-1	CATSPSTGGMEPQHF	TGTGCCACCAGCCCTTCGACAGGGGGCATGGAGCCCCAGCATTTT
TRBJ2-1	once	TRBD2	TRBV20-1	CSAWERGDEQFF	TGCAGTGCATGGGAGCGGGGGGATGAGCAGTTCTTC
TRBJ1-2	.	.	TRBV6-6	CASSLFVRERGYTF	TGTGCCAGCAGTCTTTTCGTCCGAGAACGTGGCTACACCTTC
TRBJ2-5	.	TRBD2	TRBV29-1	CSVTITSGRAQETQYF	TGCAGCGTTACGATAACTAGCGGGAGGGCCCAAGAGACCCAGTACTTC
TRBJ2-1	.	.	TRBV6-1	CASSLPGRGGGYNEQFF	TGTGCCAGCAGCCTCCCGGGGCGGGGAGGGGGCTACAATGAGCAGTTCTTC
TRBJ2-1	.	.	TRBV6-4	CASSDSFSGYNEQFF	TGTGCCAGCAGTGACTCGTTTAGCGGCTACAATGAGCAGTTCTTC
TRBJ2-7	.	.	TRBV10-3	CAISDSFYEQYF	TGTGCCATCAGTGACTCGTTCTACGAGCAGTACTTC
TRBJ1-1	.	TRBD1	TRBV4-1	CASSLTRIDRGYTEAFF	TGCGCCAGCAGCCTCACTAGAATCGACAGGGGATACACTGAAGCTTTCTTT
TRBJ2-1	.	.	TRBV11-1	CASSPRGPWTKGRSYNEQFF	TGTGCCAGCAGCCCACGTGGCCCGTGGACGAAGGGTAGATCCTACAATGAGCAGTTCTTC
TRBJ2-6	.	TRBD1	TRBV13	CATRGLTSGANVLTF	TGTGCCACCAGGGGGCTTACCTCTGGGGCCAACGTCCTGACTTTC
TRBJ2-2	.	.	TRBV9	CASTAFDRGNDRELFF	TGTGCCAGCACCGCATTCGATAGGGGAAATGACAGGGAGCTGTTTTTT
TRBJ2-7	.	.	TRBV4-2	CASSQTSYEQYF	TGTGCCAGCAGCCAGACCTCCTACGAGCAGTACTTC
TRBJ2-7	.	TRBD2	TRBV5-4	CASSLGLAGGLEQYF	TGTGCCAGCAGCCTCGGACTAGCGGGAGGGCTTGAGCAGTACTTC
TRBJ2-1	.	TRBD2	TRBV20-1	CSAHGLAESSYNEQFF	TGCAGTGCCCACGGACTAGCGGAGAGCTCCTACAATGAGCAGTTCTTC
TRBJ1-1	.	.	TRBV6-5	CASSYSYTGTEAFF	TGTGCCAGCAGTTACTCGTACACAGGCACTGAAGCTTTCTTT
TRBJ1-2	.	.	TRBV12-3/TRBV12-4	CASSLASLQDQTF	TGTGCCAGCAGTTTAGCGAGTTTACAGGACCAGACCTTC
TRBJ2-1	.	.	TRBV10-2	CASSVGREPYNEQFF	TGCGCCAGCAGTGTGGGGCGGGAACCGTACAATGAGCAGTTCTTC
TRBJ2-5	.	TRBD2	TRBV11-2	CASRQIAGGPEETQYF	TGTGCCAGCAGACAAATAGCGGGAGGGCCGGAGGAGACCCAGTACTTC
TRBJ2-7	.	TRBD2	TRBV6-5	CASNVAGASYEQYF	TGTGCCAGCAACGTAGCGGGCGCCTCCTACGAGCAGTACTTC
TRBJ2-3	.	TRBD2	TRBV12-3/TRBV12-4	CASSISGTQYF	TGTGCCAGCAGTATTAGCGGGACGCAGTATTTT
TRBJ2-5	.	TRBD1	TRBV11-3	CASSLAGQGAGETQYF	TGTGCCAGCAGCTTAGCGGGACAGGGGGCCGGTGAGACCCAGTACTTC
TRBJ2-1	.	.	TRBV13	CASSTGTVNNEQFF	TGTGCCAGCAGCACCGGGACTGTGAACAATGAGCAGTTCTTC
TRBJ1-2	.	.	TRBV5-8	CASSPPSPGQGGYTF	TGTGCCAGCAGCCCCCCAAGCCCGGGCCAGGGAGGCTACACCTTC
TRBJ1-2	.	.	TRBV28	CASSRSMTGYGYTF	TGTGCCAGCAGTCGGTCGATGACAGGCTATGGCTACACCTTC
TRBJ2-7	.	.	TRBV4-1	CASSRPGDRRRGIYEQYF	TGCGCCAGCAGCCGCCCCGGGGACCGGCGACGAGGGATCTACGAGCAGTACTTC
TRBJ2-5	.	.	TRBV11-2	CASSLESETQYF	TGTGCCAGCAGCTTAGAGTCGGAGACCCAGTACTTC
TRBJ1-3	.	.	TRBV5-4	CASSPDLQVHSGNTIYF	TGTGCCAGCAGCCCGGACCTCCAGGTGCACTCTGGAAACACCATATATTTT
TRBJ2-4	.	.	TRBV7-8	CASSLATGGGGKNIQYF	TGTGCCAGCAGCTTAGCTACAGGGGGGGGTGGCAAAAACATTCAGTACTTC
TRBJ2-7	.	TRBD1	TRBV9	CASSALGTGNFHEQYF	TGTGCCAGCAGCGCCCTGGGGACAGGGAATTTCCACGAGCAGTACTTC
TRBJ2-5	.	.	TRBV24-1	CATSETGQIQETQYF	TGTGCCACCAGTGAGACCGGACAGATCCAAGAGACCCAGTACTTC
TRBJ2-2	.	TRBD1	TRBV28	CASSFNLGQGNTGELFF	TGTGCCAGCAGTTTTAATTTAGGACAGGGGAACACCGGGGAGCTGTTTTTT
TRBJ1-5	.	.	TRBV4-1	CASSQDRQESQPQHF	TGCGCCAGCAGCCAAGACCGACAGGAAAGTCAGCCCCAGCATTTT
TRBJ2-7	.	.	TRBV6-2/TRBV6-3	CATSVGGLYEQYF	TGTGCCACCTCGGTGGGGGGTCTCTACGAGCAGTACTTC
TRBJ2-1	.	TRBD2	TRBV6-4	CASSPNPLAGGPYNEQFF	TGTGCCAGCAGTCCGAACCCTCTAGCGGGAGGACCCTACAATGAGCAGTTCTTC
TRBJ2-7	.	TRBD2	TRBV6-1	CASSETSGNEYF	TGTGCCAGCAGCGAAACTAGCGGGAACGAGTACTTC